What follows is one T cell receptor (beta chain) and its context. This sample was taken from a study of lymphopenia after photon versus proton radiotherapy. Germline V gives CDR1 SGHRS, CDR2 YFSETQ. Trimming shortened V by 2 bases and J by 7 bases, and 19 bases separated the two germline ends. The CDR3 is 16 residues long. TCRdb's copy holds only in-frame clones and misses some; the assay was immunoSEQ multiplex PCR. The sample contains roughly 49,000 clones, more than 85% of which appear only once. The specimen was peripheral blood, collected from a patient treated with photon-based radiotherapy. This TCR came from a woman in her thirties or forties with cholangiocarcinoma. The rearrangement joins TRBV5-1 to TRBJ2-1; D possibly uses TRBD1 or TRBD2 (5 bases each). The CDR3: CASSLNIYQGRNEQFF. CDR3 coding DNA: TGCGCCAGCAGCTTAAATATCTATCAGGGACGGAATGAGCAGTTCTTC.